This TCR beta chain emerged from a study of CD8 T cells in ankylosing spondylitis. The study, taken as a whole, reports: Previously reported in reactive arthritis synovial fluid and blood were some of the motif variants. Clones that were linked to disease were CD8+ and were relatively rare in peripheral blood. The study looked at matched synovial fluid samples from ankylosing spondylitis patients. Disease-linked clones were reported to be significantly enriched there. Typical of ankylosing spondylitis blood, it appeared, was a TCR beta motif of eight highly homologous variants.

Trimming left V 4 bases short and J 6 bases short, with 16 bases between. The CDR3 spans 14 residues. With regard to this clonotype: Its target is not known.

Libraries for TCR beta were made by quantitative 5'-RACE with molecular barcodes. TCRdb reanalysed the 5' RACE reads using MiXCR and keeps one entry per CDR3 protein. Of some 400,000 distinct CDR3 sequences listed, about a fifth are singletons. The TCR originated in a male donor with ankylosing spondylitis. This rearrangement joins TRBV12-3 or TRBV12-4 to TRBJ2-7; the D gene is possibly TRBD2 (6 bases). What was sequenced was blood, either unsorted or a sorted T cell fraction (not recorded which). The CDR3 nucleotides read TGTGCCAGCAGTTCCCCCCCGCAGCGGGTCGAGCAGTACTTC. Translation: CASSSPPQRVEQYF.